This T cell receptor (beta chain) was obtained from a study of cytomegalovirus exposure and HLA in healthy donors. Turning to the study itself: Earlier sequencing of approximately 200 million T cells yielded approximately 100 million unique TCR beta sequences. Tens of millions of unique TCR sequences came from HLA-typed donors in an early release.

The PCR used 60 Vbeta and 13 Jbeta primers. TCRdb's copy holds only in-frame clones and misses some; the assay was immunoSEQ multiplex PCR. The repertoire consists of roughly 150,000 clones, with more than 70% occurring once and the leading ten covering approximately 2%. The CDR3 is 16 amino acids. Looked up from germline, CDR1 is ENHRY and CDR2 is SYGVKD. The ends lost 4 bases at V and 7 bases at J; junction bases unmatched: 7. Points on this clone: As yet, its antigen is unknown.

Overall study results and limits: Among the sequence variants, a highly shared cluster was likely an artifact of sequencing.

The sample taken for sequencing was PBMCs. The chain couples TRBV10-3 to TRBJ2-1, with TRBD2 matching 13 bases. The clonotype was recovered from a woman aged 40-49 years in good health and CMV-seronegative. The CDR3 DNA reads TGTGCCATCAGTGTGGGCAGGGGACTAGCGGGAAATGAGCAGTTCTTC. Translating it yields CAISVGRGLAGNEQFF.